The entry below describes one T cell receptor (beta chain). What it recognizes is unknown. The data stem from a study of blood T cells in healthy people across ages. Study conclusions and caveats: In the absence of known donor CMV status, changes in expanded clonotypes were possibly confounded.

Alongside a J-beta primer mix, a sample-barcoded 5' primer served in a second PCR lasting about 7 to 11 cycles. Every sample produced at least 3 million CDR3-containing paired-end reads. Each CDR3 protein gets one entry after TCRdb re-called the 5' RACE reads with MiXCR. This table holds about 1.1 million distinct CDR3 sequences, 30% to 40% found once. This clonotype was obtained from a man between 18 and 29 years old in good health. Source material: blood.

CDR3 DNA: TGTGCCAGCAGCCAAGTATCCGACAGCGCGCTCTACAATGAGCGGTACTTC. Its protein product is CASSQVSDSALYNERYF. The V call is TRBV3-1, the J call TRBJ2-5, with a tentative D call TRBD1 (5 bases). V lost 1 base and J 13 bases, leaving 28 bases between the germline ends. Germline CDR1 and CDR2: LGHDT and YNNKEL (reference sequence). The CDR3 runs 17 residues.